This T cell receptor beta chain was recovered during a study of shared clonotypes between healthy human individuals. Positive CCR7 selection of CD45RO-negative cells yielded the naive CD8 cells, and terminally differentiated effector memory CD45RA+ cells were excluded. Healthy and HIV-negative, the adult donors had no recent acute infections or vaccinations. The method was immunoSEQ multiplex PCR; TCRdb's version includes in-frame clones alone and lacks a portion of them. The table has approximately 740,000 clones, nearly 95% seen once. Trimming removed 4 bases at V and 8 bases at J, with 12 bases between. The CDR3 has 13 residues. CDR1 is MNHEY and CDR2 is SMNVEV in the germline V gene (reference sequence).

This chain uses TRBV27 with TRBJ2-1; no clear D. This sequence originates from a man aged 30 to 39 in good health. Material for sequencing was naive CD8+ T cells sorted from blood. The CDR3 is CASSSKISYEQFF. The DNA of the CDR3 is TGTGCCAGCAGTTCTAAGATTTCCTATGAGCAGTTCTTC.